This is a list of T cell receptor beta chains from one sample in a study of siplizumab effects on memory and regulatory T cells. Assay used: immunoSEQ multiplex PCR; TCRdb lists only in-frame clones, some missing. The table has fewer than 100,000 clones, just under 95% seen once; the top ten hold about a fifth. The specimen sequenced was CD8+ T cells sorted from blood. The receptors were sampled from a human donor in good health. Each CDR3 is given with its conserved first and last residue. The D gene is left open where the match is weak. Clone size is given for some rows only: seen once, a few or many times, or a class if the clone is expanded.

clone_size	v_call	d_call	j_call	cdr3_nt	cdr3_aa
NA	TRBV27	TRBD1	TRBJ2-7	TGTGCCAGCAGTCTACAGGGGGGAGGCTACGAGCAGTACTTC	CASSLQGGGYEQYF
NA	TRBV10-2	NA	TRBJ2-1	TGCGCCAGCACGACCGGGAGCTCCTACAATGAGCAGTTCTTC	CASTTGSSYNEQFF
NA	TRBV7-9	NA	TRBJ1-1	TGTGCCAGCAGCTTAGTGGCTGCGAACACTGAAGCTTTCTTT	CASSLVAANTEAFF
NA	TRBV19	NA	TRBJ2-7	TGTGCCAGTGGAGACTACGAGCAGTACTTC	CASGDYEQYF
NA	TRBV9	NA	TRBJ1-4	TGTGCCAGCAGCCCGGGTAACGGCCGGGGAGGGGAAAAACTGTTTTTT	CASSPGNGRGGEKLFF
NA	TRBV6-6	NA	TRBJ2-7	TGTGCCAGCAGTTCGGTCGGGGCGGGGAACCTGTACGAGCAGTACTTC	CASSSVGAGNLYEQYF
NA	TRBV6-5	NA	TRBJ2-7	TGTGCCAGCAGCCTAGGACTGTCCTACGAGCAGTACTTC	CASSLGLSYEQYF
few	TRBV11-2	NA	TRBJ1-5	TGTGCCAGCAGCCCCCCGGTAGGGTGTTGGGATCAGCCCCAGCATTTT	CASSPPVGCWDQPQHF
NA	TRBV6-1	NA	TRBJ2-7	TGTGCCAGCCCCGGCGCGAAAGAGGGAGCGAACGAGCAGTACTTC	CASPGAKEGANEQYF
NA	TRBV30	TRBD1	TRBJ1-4	TGTGCCTGGAGACGGAGACAGGGTAACTCAAGGCTGTTTTTT	CAWRRRQGNSRLFF
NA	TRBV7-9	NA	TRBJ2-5	TGTGCCAGCAGCCATAACTTAGTAATGTTACTTGTGGAGACCCAGTACTTC	CASSHNLVMLLVETQYF
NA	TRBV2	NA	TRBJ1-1	TGTGCCAGCAGTGAGGTCGGCACTGAAGCTTTCTTT	CASSEVGTEAFF
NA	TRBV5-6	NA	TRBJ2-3	TGTGCCAGCAGCTGGGACGACTCGCAGTATTTT	CASSWDDSQYF
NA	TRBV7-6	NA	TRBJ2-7	TGTGCCAGCAGCTTAGGTTCAGGTCCCTCCTACGAGCAGTACTTC	CASSLGSGPSYEQYF
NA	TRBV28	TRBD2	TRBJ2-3	TGTGCCAGCAGTTTGCCCCGGACTAGCGGGAGGGCCTTGGTTAGCACAGATACGCAGTATTTT	CASSLPRTSGRALVSTDTQYF
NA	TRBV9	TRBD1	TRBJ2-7	TGTGCCAGCAGCGTGACAGGGTCTACCTACGAGCAGTACTTC	CASSVTGSTYEQYF
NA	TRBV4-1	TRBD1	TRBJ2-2	TGCGCCAGCAGCCAAAGACAGGGGGGGGCCACCGGGGAGCTGTTTTTT	CASSQRQGGATGELFF
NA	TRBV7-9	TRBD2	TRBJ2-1	TGTGCCAGCAGGCCGGGACTAGCCGAGCAGTTCTTC	CASRPGLAEQFF
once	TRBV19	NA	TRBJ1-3	TGTGCCAAATTGGGGAGGAGCTCTGGAAACACCATATATTTT	CAKLGRSSGNTIYF
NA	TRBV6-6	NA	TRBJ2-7	TGTGCCAGCAGCCATAGCCTCATTGGCTCCTACGAGCAGTACTTC	CASSHSLIGSYEQYF
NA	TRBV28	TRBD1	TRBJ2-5	TGTGCCAGCAGTTACGACAGGGAAGGCCAAGAGACCCAGTACTTC	CASSYDREGQETQYF
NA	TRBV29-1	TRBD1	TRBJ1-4	TGCAGCGTCCCACAGGGGGCTAGTGAAAAACTGTTTTTT	CSVPQGASEKLFF
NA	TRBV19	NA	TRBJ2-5	TGTGCCAGTAAGGGACAATACGAGACCCAGTACTTC	CASKGQYETQYF
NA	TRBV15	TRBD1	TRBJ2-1	TGTGCCACCAGCCCTAGTACAGGGGTGGGCTACAATGAGCAGTTCTTC	CATSPSTGVGYNEQFF
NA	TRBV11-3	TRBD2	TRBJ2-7	TGTGCCAGCGACAAACGACTAGCGGGAGGGAAGATAACCTACGAGCAGTACTTC	CASDKRLAGGKITYEQYF